This TCR beta chain derives from a study of blood T cell repertoires in COVID-19. Profiled with immunoSEQ multiplex PCR; TCRdb holds only in-frame clones, not every one. The repertoire holds 450,000 to 500,000 clones, 80% to 90% seen once, with about 3% in the top ten. The CDR3 is 12 amino acids. Germline-derived CDR1 and CDR2 are MNHEY and SVGAGI. The V and J ends lost 6 bases and 9 bases respectively, with 12 bases between them. The material sequenced was peripheral blood. This TCR was recovered from a human donor in a cohort sampled during active COVID-19. The rearrangement links TRBV6-5 to TRBJ2-1, with D maybe TRBD2 (5 bases). The CDR3 loop is CASRSTSAEQFF. The CDR3 region has the DNA TGTGCCAGCAGATCCACTAGTGCTGAGCAGTTCTTC.